This TCR beta chain stems from a study of blood T cell repertoires in COVID-19. Study summary: Samples of COVID-19 (acute and convalescent) were obtained from the United States, Italy and Spain.

Germline loops: CDR1 ENHRY, CDR2 SYGVKD. The CDR3 consists of 14 residues. V lost 3 bases to trimming and J lost 1 base, with 9 bases between them. TCRdb keeps only in-frame clones here, not all; method: immunoSEQ multiplex PCR. The sample includes a few hundred thousand clones, over 65% seen only once; the top ten take around 3.2%. This clone is a singleton in its sample. The rearrangement links TRBV10-3 to TRBJ1-1; no clear D gene. Sequences were obtained from peripheral blood. The clonotype was recovered from a woman older than 75 with acute or convalescent COVID-19. The CDR3 bases are TGTGCCATCAGTGAAAGTACAGCGAACACTGAAGCTTTCTTT. Translation: CAISESTANTEAFF.